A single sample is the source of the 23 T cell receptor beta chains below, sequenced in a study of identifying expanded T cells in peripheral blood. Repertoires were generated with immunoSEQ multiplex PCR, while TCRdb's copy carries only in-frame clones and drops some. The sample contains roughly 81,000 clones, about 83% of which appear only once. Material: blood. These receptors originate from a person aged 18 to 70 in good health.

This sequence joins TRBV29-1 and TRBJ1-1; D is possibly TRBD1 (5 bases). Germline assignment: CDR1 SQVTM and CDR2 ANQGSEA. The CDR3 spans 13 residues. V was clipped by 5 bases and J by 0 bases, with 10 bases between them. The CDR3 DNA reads TGCAGCGTTTGGGCAGGGCTGAACACTGAAGCTTTCTTT. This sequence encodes CSVWAGLNTEAFF.

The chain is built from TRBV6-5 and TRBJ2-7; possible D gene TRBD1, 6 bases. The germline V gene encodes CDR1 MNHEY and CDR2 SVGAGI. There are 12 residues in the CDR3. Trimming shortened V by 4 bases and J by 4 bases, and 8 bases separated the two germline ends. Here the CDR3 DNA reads TGTGCCAGCAGTTGGGACATGTACGAGCAGTACTTC. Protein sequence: CASSWDMYEQYF.

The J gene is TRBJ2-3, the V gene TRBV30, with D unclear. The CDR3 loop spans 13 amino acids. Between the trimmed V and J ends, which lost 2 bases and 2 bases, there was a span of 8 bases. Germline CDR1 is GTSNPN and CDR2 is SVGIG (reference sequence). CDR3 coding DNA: TGTGCCTGGAGTATCAGGAACACAGATACGCAGTATTTT. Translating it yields CAWSIRNTDTQYF.

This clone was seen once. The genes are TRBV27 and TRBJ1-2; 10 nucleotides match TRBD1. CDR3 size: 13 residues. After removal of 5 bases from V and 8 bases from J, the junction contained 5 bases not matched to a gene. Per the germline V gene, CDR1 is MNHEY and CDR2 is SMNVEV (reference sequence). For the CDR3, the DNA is TGTGCCAGCAGTCCGACAGGGGGCTTCGGCTACACCTTC. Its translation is CASSPTGGFGYTF.

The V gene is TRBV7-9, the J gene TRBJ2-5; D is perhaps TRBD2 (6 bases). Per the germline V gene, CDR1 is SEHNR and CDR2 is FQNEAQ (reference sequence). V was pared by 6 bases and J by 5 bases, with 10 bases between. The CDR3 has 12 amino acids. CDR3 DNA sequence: TGTGCCAGCAGGGAGGGTGGGGAGACCCAGTACTTC. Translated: CASREGGETQYF.

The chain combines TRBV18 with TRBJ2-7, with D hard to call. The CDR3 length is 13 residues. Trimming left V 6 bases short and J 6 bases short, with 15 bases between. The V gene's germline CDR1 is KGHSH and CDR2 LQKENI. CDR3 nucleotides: TGTGCCAGCTCCCAAAACCCCCTGAGCGAGCAGTACTTC. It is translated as CASSQNPLSEQYF.

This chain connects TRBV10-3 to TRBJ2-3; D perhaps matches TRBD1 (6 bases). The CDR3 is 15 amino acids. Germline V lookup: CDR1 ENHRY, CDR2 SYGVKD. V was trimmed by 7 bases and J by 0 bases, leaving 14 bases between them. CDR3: CAITRTVSSTDTQYF. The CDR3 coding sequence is TGTGCCATCACCAGGACAGTTTCTAGCACAGATACGCAGTATTTT.

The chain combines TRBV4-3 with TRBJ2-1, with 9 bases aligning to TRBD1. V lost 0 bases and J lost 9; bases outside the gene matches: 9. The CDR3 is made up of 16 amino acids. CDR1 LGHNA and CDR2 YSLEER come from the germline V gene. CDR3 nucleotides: TGCGCCAGCAGCCAAGATAAAGGGGACAGGGTAGGTGAGCAGTTCTTC. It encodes CASSQDKGDRVGEQFF.

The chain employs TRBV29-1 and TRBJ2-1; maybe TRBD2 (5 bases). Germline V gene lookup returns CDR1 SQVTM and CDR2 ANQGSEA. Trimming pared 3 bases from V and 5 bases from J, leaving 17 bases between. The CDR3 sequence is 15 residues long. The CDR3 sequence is CSVDPNLAGDNEQFF. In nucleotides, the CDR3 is TGCAGCGTTGACCCGAACCTAGCTGGGGACAATGAGCAGTTCTTC.

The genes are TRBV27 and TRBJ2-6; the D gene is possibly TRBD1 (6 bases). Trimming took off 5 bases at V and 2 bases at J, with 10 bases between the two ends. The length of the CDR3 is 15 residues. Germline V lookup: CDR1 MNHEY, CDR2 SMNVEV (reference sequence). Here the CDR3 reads CASSAAGAGANVLTF. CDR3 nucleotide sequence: TGTGCCAGCAGTGCCGCAGGGGCTGGGGCCAACGTCCTGACTTTC.

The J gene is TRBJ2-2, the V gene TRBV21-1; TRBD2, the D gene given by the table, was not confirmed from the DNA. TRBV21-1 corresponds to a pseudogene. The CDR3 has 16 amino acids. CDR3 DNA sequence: TGTGCCAGCAGCAAATTTCGGGTCTCCGGCACCGGGGAGCTGTTTTTT. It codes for CASSKFRVSGTGELFF.

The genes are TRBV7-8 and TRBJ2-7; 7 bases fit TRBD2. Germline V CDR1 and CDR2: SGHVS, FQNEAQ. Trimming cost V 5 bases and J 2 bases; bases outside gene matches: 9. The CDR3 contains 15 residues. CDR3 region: CASSASWEGTYEQYF. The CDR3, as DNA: TGTGCCAGCAGCGCCAGTTGGGAGGGTACCTACGAGCAGTACTTC.

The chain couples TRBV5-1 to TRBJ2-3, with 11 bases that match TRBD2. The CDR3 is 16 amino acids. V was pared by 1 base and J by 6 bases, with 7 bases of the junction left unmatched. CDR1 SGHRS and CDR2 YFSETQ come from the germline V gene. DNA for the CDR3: TGCGCCAGCAGCTTGTTGACTAGCGGGAACTGGGATACGCAGTATTTT. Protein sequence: CASSLLTSGNWDTQYF.

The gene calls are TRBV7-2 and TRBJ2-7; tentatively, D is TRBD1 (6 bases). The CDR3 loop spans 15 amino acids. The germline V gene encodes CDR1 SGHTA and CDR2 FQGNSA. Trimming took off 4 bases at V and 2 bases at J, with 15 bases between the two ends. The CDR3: CASSSRLTGPYEQYF. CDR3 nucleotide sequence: TGTGCCAGCAGCTCTAGGCTGACAGGACCCTACGAGCAGTACTTC.

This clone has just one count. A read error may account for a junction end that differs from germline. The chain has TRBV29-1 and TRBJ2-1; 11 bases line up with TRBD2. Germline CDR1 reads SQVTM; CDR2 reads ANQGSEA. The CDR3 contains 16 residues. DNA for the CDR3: TGCAGCGTGGAAGTGGGACTAGCGGAGAGATACAATGAGCAGTTCTTC. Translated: CSVEVGLAERYNEQFF.

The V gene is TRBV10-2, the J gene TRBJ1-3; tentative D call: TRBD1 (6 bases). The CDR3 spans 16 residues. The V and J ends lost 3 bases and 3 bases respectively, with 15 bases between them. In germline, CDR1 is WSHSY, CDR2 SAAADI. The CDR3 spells CASSETAGALGNTIYF. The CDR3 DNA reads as TGCGCCAGCAGTGAAACCGCAGGGGCCCTTGGAAACACCATATATTTT.

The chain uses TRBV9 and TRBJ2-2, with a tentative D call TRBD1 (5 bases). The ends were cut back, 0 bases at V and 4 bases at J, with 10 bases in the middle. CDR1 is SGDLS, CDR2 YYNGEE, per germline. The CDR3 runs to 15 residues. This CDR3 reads CASSVDGAITGELFF. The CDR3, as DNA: TGTGCCAGCAGCGTAGATGGGGCTATCACCGGGGAGCTGTTTTTT.

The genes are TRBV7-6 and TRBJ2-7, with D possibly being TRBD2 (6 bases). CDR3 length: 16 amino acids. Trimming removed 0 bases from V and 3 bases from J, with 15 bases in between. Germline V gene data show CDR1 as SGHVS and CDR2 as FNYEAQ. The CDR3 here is CASSLAHVASDYEQYF. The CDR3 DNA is TGTGCCAGCAGCTTAGCGCACGTCGCTAGCGACTACGAGCAGTACTTC.

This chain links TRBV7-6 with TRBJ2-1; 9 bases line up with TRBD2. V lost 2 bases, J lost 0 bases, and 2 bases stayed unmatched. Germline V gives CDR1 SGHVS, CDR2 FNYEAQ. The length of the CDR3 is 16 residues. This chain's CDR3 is CASSLLTSGSYNEQFF. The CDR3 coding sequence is TGTGCCAGCAGCTTATTGACTAGCGGCTCCTACAATGAGCAGTTCTTC.

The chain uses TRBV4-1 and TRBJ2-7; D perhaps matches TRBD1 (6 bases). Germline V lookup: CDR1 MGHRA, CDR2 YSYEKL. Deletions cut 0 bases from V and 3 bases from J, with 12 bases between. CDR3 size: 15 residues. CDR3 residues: CASSQDRGVGYEQYF. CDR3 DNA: TGCGCCAGCAGCCAAGACAGGGGTGTAGGCTACGAGCAGTACTTC.

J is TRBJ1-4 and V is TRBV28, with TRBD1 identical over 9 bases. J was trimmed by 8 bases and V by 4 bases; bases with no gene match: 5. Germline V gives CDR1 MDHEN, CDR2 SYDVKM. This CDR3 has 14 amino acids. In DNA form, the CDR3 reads TGTGCCAGCAGTTGGGACAGGGTGGGGGAAAAACTGTTTTTT. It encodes CASSWDRVGEKLFF. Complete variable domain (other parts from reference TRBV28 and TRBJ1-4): DVKVTQSSRYLVKRTGEKVFLECVQDMDHENMFWYRQDPGLGLRLIYFSYDVKMKEKGDIPEGYSVSREKKERFSLILESASTNQTSMYLCASSWDRVGEKLFFGSGTQLSVL.

The CDR3 coding sequence is TGTGCCAGCAGCCAGTCCGTAAAGTACGAGCAGTACTTC. As protein: CASSQSVKYEQYF. V gene TRBV11-2 combines with J gene TRBJ2-7; D is unresolved. Germline V gives CDR1 SGHAT, CDR2 FQNNGV. This CDR3 has 13 amino acids. V lost 5 bases, J lost 4 bases, and 12 bases lay in between.

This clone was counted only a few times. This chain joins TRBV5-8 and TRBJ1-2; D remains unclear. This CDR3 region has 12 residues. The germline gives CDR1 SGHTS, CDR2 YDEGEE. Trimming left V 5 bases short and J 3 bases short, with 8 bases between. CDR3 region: CASRRGDYGYTF. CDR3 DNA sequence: TGTGCCAGCAGGCGCGGAGACTATGGCTACACCTTC.